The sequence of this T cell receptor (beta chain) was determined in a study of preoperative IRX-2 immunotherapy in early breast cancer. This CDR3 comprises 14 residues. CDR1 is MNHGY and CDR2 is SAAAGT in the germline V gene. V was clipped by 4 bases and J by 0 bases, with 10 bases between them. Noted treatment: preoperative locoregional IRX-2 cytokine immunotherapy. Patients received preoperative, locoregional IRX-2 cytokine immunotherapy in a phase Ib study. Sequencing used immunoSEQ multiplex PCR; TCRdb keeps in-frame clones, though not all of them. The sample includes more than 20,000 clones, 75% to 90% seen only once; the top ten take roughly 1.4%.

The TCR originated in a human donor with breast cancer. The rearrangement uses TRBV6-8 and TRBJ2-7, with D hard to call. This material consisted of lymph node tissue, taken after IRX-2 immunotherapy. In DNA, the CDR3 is TGTGCCAGCAGTTTCGGGCGGAACTCCTACGAGCAGTACTTC. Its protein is CASSFGRNSYEQYF.